This TCR beta chain comes out of a study of T cells in Graves' hyperthyroidism and ophthalmopathy. Findings and limits, study-wide: In simple terms, a model built on 13 V-J features told ophthalmopathy apart from stable hyperthyroidism.

This clonotype has more than one count but fewer than ten. Its antigen is as yet unknown. The definition of stable Graves' hyperthyroidism was no ophthalmopathy progression within 18 months. Disease duration under 2 months; hyperthyroidism patients were aged 18 to 65. Patients were excluded because of uncontrolled infection, other autoimmune disease, pregnancy or lactation. TCR beta CDR3 sequences were amplified from RNA transcripts. HTBI primers were used for first-round RT-PCR of the TCR CDR3. TCRdb re-called the multiplex PCR reads with MiXCR, one entry per CDR3 protein. The table records about 540,000 distinct CDR3 sequences, roughly 46% of them present only once. Trimming cost V 2 bases and J 8 bases, with 16 bases left between them. This CDR3 is 14 amino acids long. Germline CDR1 SQVTM, CDR2 ANQGSEA.

This clonotype was obtained from a woman aged 18-29 years with Graves' hyperthyroidism. This chain connects TRBV29-1 to TRBJ2-1, with TRBD1 as a possible D gene (5 bases). Sequencing was done on a sample of peripheral blood or thyroid tissue (not recorded which). CDR3: CSVERGSGFHEQFF. CDR3 sequence (DNA): TGCAGCGTTGAAAGGGGTTCTGGTTTCCATGAGCAGTTCTTC.